This TCR beta chain originates from a study of T cells after yellow fever vaccination. Notes on the study in general: The booster response re-showed most primary clones: roughly 97% CD4, over 80% CD8.

A remark on this clonotype: Antigen specificity is unknown.

Germline V CDR1 and CDR2: SGHDN, FVKESK. The CDR3 covers 13 residues. V was trimmed by 5 bases and J by 2 bases, leaving 9 bases between them. TCR cDNA was made by 5'RACE template switching, adding a universal primer site and UMIs. In TCRdb, the 5' RACE reads were re-called with MiXCR into one record per CDR3 protein. The sample has approximately 550,000 distinct CDR3 sequences, about 19% seen once. The receptor was derived from a man aged 25-45 years who received the YFV17D yellow fever vaccine. The gene calls are TRBV14 and TRBJ2-5; D gene uncertain. The source material was PBMCs, sampled 15 days after the yellow fever booster vaccination. The chain's CDR3 is CASSEWAQETQYF. In DNA form, the CDR3 reads TGTGCCAGCAGCGAATGGGCACAAGAGACCCAGTACTTC.